A selection of T cell receptor beta chains follows, all from one sample in a study of radiation and T cells in renal cell carcinoma. Clones were sequenced by immunoSEQ multiplex PCR, and TCRdb holds only the in-frame ones, with some missing. The table lists about 150,000 clones, roughly 86% of them singletons. The sample consisted of blood, taken from a patient whose treatment included radiotherapy and nephrectomy. The receptors were gathered from a woman between 45 and 65 years old with renal cell carcinoma. Each CDR3 is given with its conserved first and last residue. The D gene is left open where the match is weak. The size of a clone is reported for some rows only, either as once, few or many, or as a class for expanded clones.

J: TRBJ1-1; V: TRBV7-9; size: -; D: -; CDR3: CASSLVGTPNTEAFF; DNA: TGTGCCAGCAGCTTAGTCGGTACACCAAACACTGAAGCTTTCTTT
J: TRBJ1-3; V: TRBV28; size: -; D: TRBD1; CDR3: CASRDGQGPGNTIYF; DNA: TGTGCCAGCAGAGACGGACAGGGTCCTGGAAACACCATATATTTT
J: TRBJ2-6; V: TRBV4-1; size: -; D: -; CDR3: CASSQEPGANVLTF; DNA: TGCGCCAGCAGCCAAGAACCCGGGGCCAACGTCCTGACTTTC
J: TRBJ1-2; V: TRBV19; size: -; D: TRBD1; CDR3: CASSDFTGGNYGYTF; DNA: TGTGCCAGTAGCGATTTCACAGGGGGGAACTATGGCTACACCTTC
J: TRBJ2-1; V: TRBV5-4; size: -; D: -; CDR3: CASSQYNEQFF; DNA: TGTGCCAGCAGTCAGTACAATGAGCAGTTCTTC
J: TRBJ1-2; V: TRBV9; size: -; D: -; CDR3: CASSVRDQGYGYTF; DNA: TGTGCCAGCAGCGTAAGGGACCAGGGGTATGGCTACACCTTC
J: TRBJ1-4; V: TRBV5-4; size: -; D: -; CDR3: CASSFEPTNEKLFF; DNA: TGTGCCAGCAGCTTTGAACCAACTAATGAAAAACTGTTTTTT
J: TRBJ2-3; V: TRBV7-9; size: many; D: -; CDR3: CASSLTEGTQYF; DNA: TGTGCCAGCAGCTTGACTGAGGGTACGCAGTATTTT
J: TRBJ2-3; V: TRBV29-1; size: -; D: TRBD1; CDR3: CSVGLGQGPSDTQYF; DNA: TGCAGCGTTGGATTGGGACAGGGCCCCTCAGATACGCAGTATTTT
J: TRBJ1-6; V: TRBV18; size: -; D: TRBD1; CDR3: CASSPPSIGQGSTSPLHF; DNA: TGTGCCAGCTCACCGCCGTCGATCGGACAGGGGAGCACTTCACCCCTCCACTTT
J: TRBJ1-6; V: TRBV30; size: -; D: -; CDR3: CAWRGGNAGLNSPLHF; DNA: TGTGCCTGGAGGGGAGGAAACGCCGGGCTTAATTCACCCCTCCACTTT
J: TRBJ2-4; V: TRBV4-1; size: -; D: -; CDR3: CASSRGVTERIQYF; DNA: TGCGCCAGCAGCCGTGGAGTTACAGAGAGAATCCAGTACTTC
J: TRBJ2-1; V: TRBV5-1; size: few; D: TRBD2; CDR3: CASSPGLAGGANEQFF; DNA: TGCGCCAGCAGCCCCGGACTAGCGGGGGGTGCCAATGAGCAGTTCTTC
J: TRBJ1-5; V: TRBV2; size: -; D: TRBD1; CDR3: CASRDNSGTGIRNQPQHF; DNA: TGTGCCAGCAGAGACAATTCCGGGACAGGGATCCGCAATCAGCCCCAGCATTTT
J: TRBJ2-7; V: TRBV7-9; size: -; D: -; CDR3: CASSLGLATYEQYF; DNA: TGTGCCAGCAGCTTAGGGCTAGCAACCTACGAGCAGTACTTC
J: TRBJ1-4; V: TRBV4-1; size: -; D: -; CDR3: CASSQDPDTSGEKLFF; DNA: TGCGCCAGCAGCCAAGATCCCGATACCTCCGGGGAAAAACTGTTTTTT
J: TRBJ1-2; V: TRBV18; size: -; D: TRBD1; CDR3: CASSPGGTVPSGYTF; DNA: TGTGCCAGCTCACCCGGGGGGACAGTCCCCAGTGGCTACACCTTC
J: TRBJ1-3; V: TRBV11-3; size: -; D: -; CDR3: CASSLGPENTIYF; DNA: TGTGCCAGCAGCTTAGGCCCGGAAAACACCATATATTTT
J: TRBJ1-1; V: TRBV18; size: -; D: -; CDR3: CASSPGVSNTEAFF; DNA: TGTGCCAGCTCACCAGGGGTATCGAACACTGAAGCTTTCTTT
J: TRBJ2-7; V: TRBV2; size: few; D: TRBD2; CDR3: CASRVAGYEQYF; DNA: TGTGCCAGCAGGGTAGCGGGGTACGAGCAGTACTTC
J: TRBJ1-1; V: TRBV19; size: -; D: -; CDR3: CASSISANTEAFF; DNA: TGTGCCAGTAGTATAAGCGCGAACACTGAAGCTTTCTTT
J: TRBJ1-2; V: TRBV18; size: -; D: -; CDR3: CASSPRLAGEVTYGYTF; DNA: TGTGCCAGCTCACCACGTCTTGCGGGGGAAGTAACCTATGGCTACACCTTC
J: TRBJ1-1; V: TRBV6-6; size: -; D: -; CDR3: CAGLGAAFDGKAFF; DNA: TGTGCCGGGCTCGGGGCGGCCTTTGACGGGAAAGCTTTCTTT
J: TRBJ2-2; V: TRBV5-4; size: -; D: TRBD2; CDR3: CASSPGLAGGLQNTGELFF; DNA: TGTGCCAGCAGCCCGGGACTAGCGGGGGGTTTACAGAACACCGGGGAGCTGTTTTTT
J: TRBJ2-3; V: TRBV11-3; size: -; D: TRBD1; CDR3: CASSASRPGQGADTQYF; DNA: TGTGCCAGCAGCGCAAGTCGACCGGGACAGGGCGCAGATACGCAGTATTTT
J: TRBJ2-3; V: TRBV5-1; size: -; D: TRBD2; CDR3: CASSLAGLGRDTQYF; DNA: TGCGCCAGCAGCTTGGCGGGACTAGGAAGAGATACGCAGTATTTT
J: TRBJ1-5; V: TRBV6-6; size: once; D: TRBD1; CDR3: CASGTGTVDPQPQHF; DNA: TGTGCCAGCGGGACCGGGACAGTCGACCCTCAGCCCCAGCATTTT
J: TRBJ1-2; V: TRBV5-1; size: -; D: TRBD1; CDR3: CASSSILPTGGTGGYTF; DNA: TGCGCCAGCAGCTCGATACTACCGACAGGGGGGACGGGCGGCTACACCTTC
J: TRBJ2-3; V: TRBV4-3; size: -; D: TRBD1; CDR3: CASSQDRTGTDTQYF; DNA: TGCGCCAGCAGCCAAGACCGGACAGGGACAGATACGCAGTATTTT
J: TRBJ2-1; V: TRBV6-4; size: -; D: -; CDR3: CASSVTVSSYNEQFF; DNA: TGTGCCAGCAGTGTCACCGTAAGCTCCTACAATGAGCAGTTCTTC
J: TRBJ2-5; V: TRBV15; size: -; D: TRBD2; CDR3: CATSPTSSGGGTQYF; DNA: TGTGCCACCAGCCCTACGTCTAGCGGGGGGGGGACCCAGTACTTC
J: TRBJ2-7; V: TRBV20-1; size: once; D: -; CDR3: CSAPQSYEQYF; DNA: TGCAGTGCTCCACAATCCTACGAGCAGTACTTC
J: TRBJ2-4; V: TRBV19; size: once; D: -; CDR3: CASSIVGAALNIQYF; DNA: TGTGCCAGTAGTATAGTCGGGGCAGCATTAAACATTCAGTACTTC
J: TRBJ2-7; V: TRBV6-1; size: -; D: TRBD2; CDR3: CAGGVVSYEQYF; DNA: TGTGCGGGAGGGGTCGTCTCCTACGAGCAGTACTTC
J: TRBJ2-7; V: TRBV7-8; size: -; D: TRBD2; CDR3: CASSLRGGIGYEQYF; DNA: TGTGCCAGCAGCTTACGGGGGGGAATCGGCTACGAGCAGTACTTC
J: TRBJ2-1; V: TRBV6-6; size: -; D: -; CDR3: CASSKTVYNEQFF; DNA: TGTGCCAGCAGCAAGACGGTCTACAATGAGCAGTTCTTC
J: TRBJ1-2; V: TRBV5-5; size: -; D: -; CDR3: CASSHDGNYGYTF; DNA: TGTGCCAGCAGCCATGACGGCAACTATGGCTACACCTTC
J: TRBJ1-2; V: TRBV6-1; size: -; D: -; CDR3: CASSEISATNGYTF; DNA: TGTGCCAGCAGTGAAATCAGCGCAACGAATGGCTACACCTTC
J: TRBJ2-1; V: TRBV4-1; size: few; D: -; CDR3: CASSQVFLGGRGSYNEQFF; DNA: TGCGCCAGCAGCCAAGTTTTTCTCGGGGGCAGGGGCTCCTACAATGAGCAGTTCTTC
J: TRBJ1-2; V: TRBV10-3; size: -; D: -; CDR3: CAISESNGPTAGGYTF; DNA: TGTGCCATCAGTGAGTCGAATGGGCCCACAGCGGGAGGCTACACCTTC
J: TRBJ1-6; V: TRBV5-6; size: -; D: -; CDR3: CASSSLGAGNVGSPLHF; DNA: TGTGCCAGCAGCTCCCTGGGGGCAGGGAATGTAGGTTCACCCCTCCACTTT
J: TRBJ1-6; V: TRBV30; size: few; D: -; CDR3: CAWSVQGNSPLHF; DNA: TGTGCCTGGAGTGTACAGGGAAATTCACCCCTCCACTTT
J: TRBJ1-1; V: TRBV7-2; size: -; D: -; CDR3: CASSLQGRNTEAFF; DNA: TGTGCCAGCAGCTTACAGGGGAGAAACACTGAAGCTTTCTTT
J: TRBJ1-4; V: TRBV19; size: -; D: -; CDR3: CASSMINLGSVEKLFF; DNA: TGTGCCAGTAGTATGATAAATTTGGGATCCGTTGAAAAACTGTTTTTT
J: TRBJ1-1; V: TRBV5-4; size: few; D: -; CDR3: CASSLDSYQGTEAFF; DNA: TGTGCCAGCAGCTTGGACAGCTACCAGGGGACTGAAGCTTTCTTT
J: TRBJ1-5; V: TRBV10-3; size: -; D: TRBD1; CDR3: CATSGDRGNQPQHF; DNA: TGTGCCACTTCCGGGGACAGGGGAAATCAGCCCCAGCATTTT
J: TRBJ1-1; V: TRBV5-1; size: -; D: -; CDR3: CASSPRDKPSYTEAFF; DNA: TGCGCCAGCAGCCCCCGAGACAAGCCCAGTTACACTGAAGCTTTCTTT
J: TRBJ2-7; V: TRBV19; size: -; D: TRBD1; CDR3: CASSNRGQNYEQYF; DNA: TGTGCCAGTAGTAACAGGGGACAGAACTACGAGCAGTACTTC
J: TRBJ2-5; V: TRBV4-1; size: -; D: -; CDR3: CASSQAPWGGDPKQYF; DNA: TGCGCCAGCAGCCAAGCCCCCTGGGGTGGGGATCCGAAGCAGTACTTC
J: TRBJ2-1; V: TRBV9; size: few; D: TRBD2; CDR3: CASSPQRGIQFF; DNA: TGTGCCAGCAGTCCACAGCGGGGGATACAGTTCTTC
J: TRBJ2-7; V: TRBV5-1; size: -; D: TRBD1; CDR3: CASSLAPGQGAYEQYF; DNA: TGCGCCAGCAGCTTGGCCCCGGGACAGGGGGCCTACGAGCAGTACTTC
J: TRBJ1-1; V: TRBV6-6; size: -; D: TRBD1; CDR3: CATLRDSSEAFF; DNA: TGTGCCACCCTCCGGGACAGCTCTGAAGCTTTCTTT
J: TRBJ1-1; V: TRBV19; size: many; D: -; CDR3: CASSIGRATEAFF; DNA: TGTGCCAGTAGTATAGGTCGGGCCACTGAAGCTTTCTTT
J: TRBJ2-2; V: TRBV7-7; size: few; D: -; CDR3: CASSSAEVGELFF; DNA: TGTGCTAGCAGCTCAGCGGAAGTCGGGGAGCTGTTTTTT
J: TRBJ2-7; V: TRBV5-1; size: once; D: -; CDR3: CASSLAGGTGRHEQYF; DNA: TGCGCCAGCAGCTTGGCGGGAGGGACAGGGCGTCACGAGCAGTACTTC
J: TRBJ2-5; V: TRBV7-7; size: -; D: TRBD1; CDR3: CASSRTGIGETQYF; DNA: TGTGCTAGCAGCCGGACAGGGATAGGAGAGACCCAGTACTTC
J: TRBJ1-6; V: TRBV15; size: -; D: -; CDR3: CATSRDQGNSPLHF; DNA: TGTGCCACCAGCAGAGATCAGGGGAACTCACCCCTCCACTTT
J: TRBJ1-5; V: TRBV6-1; size: once; D: -; CDR3: CASSLDSVINQPQHF; DNA: TGTGCCAGCAGCCTCGACAGCGTAATCAATCAGCCCCAGCATTTT
J: TRBJ1-2; V: TRBV5-1; size: -; D: -; CDR3: CASSLEFANYGYTF; DNA: TGCGCCAGCAGCTTGGAGTTTGCTAACTATGGCTACACCTTC
J: TRBJ2-5; V: TRBV5-1; size: -; D: -; CDR3: CASSLRQLETQYF; DNA: TGCGCCAGCAGCTTGAGGCAGCTAGAGACCCAGTACTTC